The clone carrying this T cell receptor (beta chain) occurred once. The record originates from a study of blood T cell repertoires in COVID-19. The wider study: Material from acute and convalescent COVID-19 was sourced from the United States, Italy and Spain. Sources were T cells, B-cell-depleted T cells, or PBMCs; the material itself was cDNA or gDNA.

Germline V gives CDR1 MGHRA, CDR2 YSYEKL. V lost 4 bases and J 5 bases, leaving 18 bases between the germline ends. The CDR3 length is 16 residues. Authors' analysis steps: Amplification of reference gene primers was used by the study to estimate nucleated cell counts. The protocol was immunoSEQ multiplex PCR, while the TCRdb copy is restricted to in-frame clones and leaves out a portion. Clone size and the V and J calls come from that table; the DNA yielded D and trimming. The sample holds hundreds of thousands of clones; around 89% are singletons and the top ten take about 4.3%. Input material: peripheral blood. The chain links TRBV4-1 to TRBJ2-1; D possibly corresponds to TRBD1 (5 bases). This clonotype originated in a woman in her twenties or thirties with acute or convalescent COVID-19. CDR3 nucleotide sequence: TGCGCCAGCAGCCTTCACCCCCCAGGGCTCGACAATGAGCAGTTCTTC. Amino acid sequence: CASSLHPPGLDNEQFF.